This record looks at one TCR beta chain sequence and its context. The antigen is undetermined. These data are taken from a study of PD-L1 blockade in urothelial cancer. Overall study: The number of prior chemotherapy regimens per patient was 0 to 3. A median blood sample held about 150,000 T cells and tens of thousands of unique TCRs. Overall study findings and caveats: Enhanced expansion of tumor-associated blood clones at 3 weeks characterized durable-benefit patients.

Time point denoted: pretreatment peripheral blood. Anywhere from 1 to 8 samples came from each patient, spanning pretreatment and on-treatment. Sequencing was performed with immunoSEQ multiplex PCR; in TCRdb, only in-frame clones are kept and a portion is missing. This sample carries over 75,000 clones, under 90% of them seen once, and the ten largest clones take roughly 14%. The input for sequencing was PBMCs, taken around atezolizumab (anti-PD-L1) treatment. This TCR was recovered from a man in his 60s with urothelial cancer.

CDR3 DNA sequence: TGTGCCAGCAGCTTAGAATATGGTCTAGCGCCATACAATGAGCAGTTCTTC. It codes for CASSLEYGLAPYNEQFF. The chain couples TRBV7-2 to TRBJ2-1; D may be TRBD2 (6 bases). The V and J ends lost 1 base and 4 bases respectively, with 17 bases between them. Germline CDR1 SGHTA, CDR2 FQGNSA. The CDR3 length is 17 residues.